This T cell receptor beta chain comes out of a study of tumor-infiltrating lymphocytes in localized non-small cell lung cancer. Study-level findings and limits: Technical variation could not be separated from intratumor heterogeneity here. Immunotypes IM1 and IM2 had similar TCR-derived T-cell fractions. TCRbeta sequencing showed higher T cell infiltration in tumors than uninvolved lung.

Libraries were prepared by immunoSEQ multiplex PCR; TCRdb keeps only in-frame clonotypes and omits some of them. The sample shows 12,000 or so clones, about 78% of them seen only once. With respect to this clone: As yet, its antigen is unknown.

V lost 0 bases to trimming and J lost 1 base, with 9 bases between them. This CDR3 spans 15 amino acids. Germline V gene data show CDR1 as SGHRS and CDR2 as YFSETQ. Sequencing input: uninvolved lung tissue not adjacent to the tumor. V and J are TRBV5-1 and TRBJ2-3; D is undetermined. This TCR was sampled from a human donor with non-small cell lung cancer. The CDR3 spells CASSLGSRGTDTQYF. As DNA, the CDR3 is TGCGCCAGCAGCTTGGGCTCGAGAGGCACAGATACGCAGTATTTT.